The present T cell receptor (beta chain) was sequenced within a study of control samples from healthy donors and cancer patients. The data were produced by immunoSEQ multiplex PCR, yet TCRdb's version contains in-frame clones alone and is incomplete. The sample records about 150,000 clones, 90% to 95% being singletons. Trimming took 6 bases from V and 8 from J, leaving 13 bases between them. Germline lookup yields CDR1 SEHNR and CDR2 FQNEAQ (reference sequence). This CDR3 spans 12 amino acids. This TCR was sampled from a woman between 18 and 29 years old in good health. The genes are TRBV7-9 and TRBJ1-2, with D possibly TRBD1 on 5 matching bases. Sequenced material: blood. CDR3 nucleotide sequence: TGTGCCAGCAGTCCGGGACTTGTAGGCTACACCTTC. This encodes CASSPGLVGYTF. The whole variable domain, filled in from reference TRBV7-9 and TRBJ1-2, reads DTGVSQNPRHKITKRGQNVTFRCDPISEHNRLYWYRQTLGQGPEFLTYFQNEAQLEKSRLLSDRFSAERPKGSFSTLEIQRTEQGDSAMYLCASSPGLVGYTFGSGTRLTVV.